This TCR beta chain was sequenced in a study of shared clonotypes between healthy human individuals. Details on this clone: This same CDR3 is encoded by further DNA sequences in the sample.

In germline, CDR1 is SGHRS, CDR2 YFSETQ. J was trimmed by 4 bases and V by 2 bases; bases with no gene match: 1. CDR3 length: 15 amino acids. Genomic DNA per cell subset filled all wells of several immunoSEQ plates. The protocol was immunoSEQ multiplex PCR, while the TCRdb copy is restricted to in-frame clones and leaves out a portion. The sample consists of a few million clones, approximately 95% of them appearing once. The chain carries TRBV5-1 and TRBJ2-1; 12 nucleotides match TRBD2. The sequenced sample was naive CD4+ T cells from PBMCs. Subset given: CD45RA+ positively selected. The TCR originated in a man aged 18 to 29 in good health. Some clones in this sample may be carry-over from other donors' samples. CDR3 sequence reads: CASSLTSGRYNEQFF. The CDR3, as DNA: TGCGCCAGCAGCTTAACTAGCGGGAGGTACAATGAGCAGTTCTTC.